Detailed here is one T cell receptor (beta chain). Profiled with immunoSEQ multiplex PCR; TCRdb holds only in-frame clones, not every one. The data hold 90,000 to 150,000 clones, with 80% to 90% observed a single time. The entry originates in a study of T cell responses to AZD1222 COVID-19 vaccine. The TCR was taken from an adult in good health. The sample here was peripheral blood, taken on day 0 of AZD1222 vaccination.

The CDR3 loop is CASSEGGTGELFF. The CDR3 DNA follows: TGTGCCAGCAGTGAAGGGGGGACCGGGGAGCTGTTTTTT. The chain employs TRBV6-1 and TRBJ2-2, with D possibly being TRBD1 or TRBD2 (5 bases each). Germline CDR1 reads MNHNS; CDR2 reads SASEGT. The CDR3 has 13 residues. The ends were cut back, 1 base at V and 5 bases at J, with 5 bases in the middle.